The entry that follows covers one T cell receptor beta chain sequence. Its antigen is unidentified. Pooling covered second doses at about 4 or about 12 weeks. The record originates from a study of T cell responses to AZD1222 COVID-19 vaccine. Assay used: immunoSEQ multiplex PCR; TCRdb lists only in-frame clones, some missing. Of about 110,000 clones in the sample, over 90% were seen once. CDR3 length equals 16 residues. Germline loops: CDR1 SGHNT, CDR2 YYREEE (reference sequence). The V gene end was trimmed by 0 bases and the J gene end by 3 bases; junction bases not matched to a gene: 8. Overall study results and limits: An increase in Spike-specific TCR breadth and depth was observed after two AZD1222 doses. Possibly, clonal diversity was underestimated; donors were largely white British and included more females.

The rearrangement links TRBV5-4 to TRBJ1-2; 7 nucleotides match TRBD1. The source was peripheral blood, collected 28 days after the second AZD1222 dose. The receptor comes from an adult who received the AZD1222 COVID-19 vaccine. The CDR3 loop reads CASSLGSGTEHYGYTF. The CDR3 DNA reads TGTGCCAGCAGCTTGGGAAGCGGGACAGAGCACTATGGCTACACCTTC.